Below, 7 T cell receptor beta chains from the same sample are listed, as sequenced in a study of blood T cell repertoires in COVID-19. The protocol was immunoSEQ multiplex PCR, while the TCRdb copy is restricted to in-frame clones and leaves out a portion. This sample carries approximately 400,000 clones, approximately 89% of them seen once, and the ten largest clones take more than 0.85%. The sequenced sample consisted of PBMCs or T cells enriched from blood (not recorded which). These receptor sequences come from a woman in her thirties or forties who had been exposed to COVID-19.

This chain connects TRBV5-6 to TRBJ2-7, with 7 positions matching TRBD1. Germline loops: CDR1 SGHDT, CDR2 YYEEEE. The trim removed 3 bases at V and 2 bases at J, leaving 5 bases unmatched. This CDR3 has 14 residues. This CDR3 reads CASSWTGVPYEQYF. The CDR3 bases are TGTGCCAGCAGCTGGACAGGTGTCCCCTACGAGCAGTACTTC.

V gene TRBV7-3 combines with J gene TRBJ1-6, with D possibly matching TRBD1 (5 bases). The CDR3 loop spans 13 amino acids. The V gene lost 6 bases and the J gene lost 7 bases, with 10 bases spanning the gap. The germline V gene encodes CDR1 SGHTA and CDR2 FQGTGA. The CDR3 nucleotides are TGTGCCAGCAGACAGGCGACAAATTCACCCCTCCACTTT. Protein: CASRQATNSPLHF.

Here the CDR3 reads CASSLRTGSSNQPQHF. The DNA of the CDR3 is TGTGCCAGCAGCTTGAGAACAGGGTCTAGCAATCAGCCCCAGCATTTT. The chain recombines TRBV5-6 with TRBJ1-5, with D maybe TRBD1 (6 bases). Germline values: CDR1 SGHDT, CDR2 YYEEEE. The germline V and J ends were trimmed by 1 base and 0 bases, with 11 bases remaining between them. CDR3 length equals 16 residues.

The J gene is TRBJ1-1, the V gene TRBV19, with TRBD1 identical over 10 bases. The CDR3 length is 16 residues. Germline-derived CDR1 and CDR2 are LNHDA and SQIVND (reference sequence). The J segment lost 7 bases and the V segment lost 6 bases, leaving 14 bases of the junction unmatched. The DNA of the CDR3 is TGTGCCAGTAGCCTACTATCCGGGACAGGGGTGAGTGAAGCTTTCTTT. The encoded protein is CASSLLSGTGVSEAFF.

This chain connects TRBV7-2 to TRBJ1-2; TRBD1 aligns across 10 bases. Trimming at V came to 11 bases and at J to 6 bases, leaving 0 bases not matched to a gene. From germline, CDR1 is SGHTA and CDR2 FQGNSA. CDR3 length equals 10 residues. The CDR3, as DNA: TGTGCCGGGACAGGGGATGGCTACACCTTC. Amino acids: CAGTGDGYTF.

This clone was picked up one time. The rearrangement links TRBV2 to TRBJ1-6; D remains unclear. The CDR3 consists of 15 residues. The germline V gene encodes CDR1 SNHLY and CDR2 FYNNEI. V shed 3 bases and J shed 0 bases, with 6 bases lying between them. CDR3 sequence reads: CASSDSSSYNSPLHF. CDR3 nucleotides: TGTGCCAGCAGTGATTCGAGCTCCTATAATTCACCCCTCCACTTT.

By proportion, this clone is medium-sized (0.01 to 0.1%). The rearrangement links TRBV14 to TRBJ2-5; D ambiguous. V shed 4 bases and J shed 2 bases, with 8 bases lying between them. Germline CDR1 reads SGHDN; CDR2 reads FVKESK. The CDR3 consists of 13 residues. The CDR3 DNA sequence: TGTGCCAGCAGCCTTACAGAGCAAGAGACCCAGTACTTC. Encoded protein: CASSLTEQETQYF.